This T cell receptor (beta chain) comes out of a study of blood T cell repertoires in COVID-19. Those enrolled, adults aged roughly 18 to 89 years, came from around 25 US areas. CDR1 and CDR2 from the germline V gene are SGHRS and YFSETQ. CDR3 length: 14 amino acids. With 0 bases removed from V and 3 bases from J, the gap between germline ends came to 10 bases. Sequencing used immunoSEQ multiplex PCR; TCRdb keeps in-frame clones, though not all of them. The data contain about 250,000 clones, 65% to 85% of them singletons. Sequenced material: PBMCs or T cells enriched from blood (not recorded which). The genes are TRBV5-1 and TRBJ2-7; tentatively, D is TRBD1 (6 bases). The TCR sequence derives from a man in his forties or fifties who had recovered from COVID-19. DNA of the CDR3: TGCGCCAGCAGCTTGGTCGGACAGTTCTACGAGCAGTACTTC. The encoded protein is CASSLVGQFYEQYF.